These T cell receptor beta chains were read from a single sample in a study of T cell responses to AZD1222 COVID-19 vaccine. Generated by immunoSEQ multiplex PCR, the TCRdb table keeps only in-frame clones and is missing some. The profile shows fewer than 90,000 clones, roughly 88% of them singletons. Source: peripheral blood, taken on day 0 of AZD1222 vaccination. The receptors originated from an adult in good health. The CDR3 runs from the conserved cysteine through the conserved F or W. The D gene is left open where the match is weak.

J,V,D,length,CDR3,DNA
TRBJ2-3,TRBV10-2,.,15,CASKKTTVHTDTQYF,TGCGCCAGCAAGAAGACTACCGTTCACACAGATACGCAGTATTTT
TRBJ2-2,TRBV13,.,15,CASSWGTVNTGELFF,TGTGCCAGCAGCTGGGGGACGGTGAACACCGGGGAGCTGTTTTTT
TRBJ2-3,TRBV10-1,TRBD1,16,CASSGGQGTSTDTQYF,TGCGCCAGCAGTGGGGGACAGGGGACTAGCACAGATACGCAGTATTTT
TRBJ2-7,TRBV6-1,TRBD1,18,CASSEPGSYRGQTYEQYF,TGTGCCAGCAGTGAACCCGGGTCTTACAGGGGACAAACCTACGAGCAGTACTTC
TRBJ2-3,TRBV11-2,TRBD2,16,CASSLRQAGDTDTQYF,TGTGCCAGCAGCTTACGCCAAGCGGGGGACACAGATACGCAGTATTTT
TRBJ2-1,TRBV18,.,16,CASSPPGRPILNEQFF,TGTGCCAGCTCACCACCGGGACGCCCAATTTTGAATGAGCAGTTCTTC
TRBJ1-3,TRBV7-2,.,16,CASSLAAAFAGNTIYF,TGTGCCAGCAGCTTAGCGGCGGCGTTTGCTGGAAACACCATATATTTT
TRBJ1-2,TRBV5-4,TRBD1,15,CASSPGQGGTYGYTF,TGTGCCAGCAGCCCGGGACAGGGGGGAACCTATGGCTACACCTTC
TRBJ2-7,TRBV5-1,TRBD1,15,CASSLAGGLFYEQYF,TGCGCCAGCAGCTTGGCAGGGGGTCTCTTCTACGAGCAGTACTTC
TRBJ1-6,TRBV2,.,12,CAATVTNSPLHF,TGTGCCGCAACAGTCACGAATTCACCCCTCCACTTT
TRBJ1-2,TRBV28,.,12,CASSLVTYGYTF,TGTGCCAGCAGTTTGGTGACCTATGGCTACACCTTC
TRBJ2-7,TRBV11-2,TRBD1,15,CATRVWGQSTYEQYF,TGTGCCACCAGGGTTTGGGGACAGTCAACCTACGAGCAGTACTTC
TRBJ2-7,TRBV7-2,TRBD2,15,CASSRRASGQSEQYF,TGTGCCAGCAGCCGCCGGGCTAGCGGGCAATCCGAGCAGTACTTC